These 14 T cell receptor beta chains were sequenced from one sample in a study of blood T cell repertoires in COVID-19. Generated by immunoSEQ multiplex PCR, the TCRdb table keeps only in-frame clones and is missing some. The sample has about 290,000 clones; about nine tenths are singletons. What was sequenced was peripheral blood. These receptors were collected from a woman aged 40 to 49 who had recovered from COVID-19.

CDR3 loop: CASSLSQDSSYEQYF. DNA for the CDR3: TGTGCCAGCAGCTTGAGTCAGGACAGCTCCTACGAGCAGTACTTC. This chain uses TRBV7-6 with TRBJ2-7; the D gene is possibly TRBD1 (6 bases). V was trimmed by 3 bases and J by 0 bases, leaving 12 bases between them. CDR1 and CDR2 (germline): SGHVS, FNYEAQ. CDR3 size: 15 residues. The variable domain in full, with the rest retrieved from reference TRBV7-6 and TRBJ2-7, is GAGVSQSPRYKVTKRGQDVALRCDPISGHVSLYWYRQALGQGPEFLTYFNYEAQQDKSGLPNDRFSAERPEGSISTLTIQRTEQRDSAMYRCASSLSQDSSYEQYFGPGTRLTVT.

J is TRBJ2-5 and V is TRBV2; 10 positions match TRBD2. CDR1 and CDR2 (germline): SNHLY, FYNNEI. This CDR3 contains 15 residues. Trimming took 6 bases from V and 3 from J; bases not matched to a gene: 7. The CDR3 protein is CASSGLAAIEETQYF. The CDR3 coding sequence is TGTGCCAGCAGCGGACTAGCGGCGATAGAAGAGACCCAGTACTTC.

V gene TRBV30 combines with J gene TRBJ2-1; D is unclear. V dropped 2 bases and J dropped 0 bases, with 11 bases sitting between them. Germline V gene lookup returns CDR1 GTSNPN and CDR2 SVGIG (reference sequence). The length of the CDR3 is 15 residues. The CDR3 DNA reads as TGTGCCTGGAGTCCCCTCCCCAGCTCCTACAATGAGCAGTTCTTC. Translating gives CAWSPLPSSYNEQFF.

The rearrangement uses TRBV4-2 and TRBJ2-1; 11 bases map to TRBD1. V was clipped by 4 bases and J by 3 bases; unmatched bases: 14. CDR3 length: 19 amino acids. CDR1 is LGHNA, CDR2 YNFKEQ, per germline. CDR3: CASSPATITGQGVYNEQFF. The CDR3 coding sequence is TGTGCCAGCAGCCCGGCCACTATCACGGGACAGGGGGTCTACAATGAGCAGTTCTTC.

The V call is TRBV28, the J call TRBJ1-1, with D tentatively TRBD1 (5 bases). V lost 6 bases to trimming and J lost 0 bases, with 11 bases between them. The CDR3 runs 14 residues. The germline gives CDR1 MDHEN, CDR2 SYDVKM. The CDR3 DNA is TGTGCCAGCAGGGGGGGGGTTATGAACACTGAAGCTTTCTTT. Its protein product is CASRGGVMNTEAFF.

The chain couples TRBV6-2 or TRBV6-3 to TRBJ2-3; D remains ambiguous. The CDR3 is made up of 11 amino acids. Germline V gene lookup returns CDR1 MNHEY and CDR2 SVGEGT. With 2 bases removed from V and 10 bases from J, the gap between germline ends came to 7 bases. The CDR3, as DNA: TGTGCCAGCAGTTACGAGTCGGCGCAGTATTTT. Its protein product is CASSYESAQYF.

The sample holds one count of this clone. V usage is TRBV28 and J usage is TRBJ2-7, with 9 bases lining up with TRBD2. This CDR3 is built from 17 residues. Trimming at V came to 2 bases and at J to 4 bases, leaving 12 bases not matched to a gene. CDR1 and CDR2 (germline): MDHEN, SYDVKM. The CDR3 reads CASSLGAVSGSMYEQYF. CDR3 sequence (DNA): TGTGCCAGCAGTTTAGGGGCCGTTAGCGGGAGTATGTACGAGCAGTACTTC.

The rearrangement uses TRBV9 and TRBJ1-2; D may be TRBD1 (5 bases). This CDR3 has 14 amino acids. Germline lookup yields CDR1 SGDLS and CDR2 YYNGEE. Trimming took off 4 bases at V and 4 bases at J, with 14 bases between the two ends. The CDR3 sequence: CASSPGDATYGYTF. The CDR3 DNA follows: TGTGCCAGCAGCCCGGGGGACGCCACCTATGGCTACACCTTC.

Here the CDR3 reads CASSLAGAYSGNTIYF. Written as DNA, the CDR3 is TGTGCCAGCAGCTTAGCGGGAGCCTACTCTGGAAACACCATATATTTT. The rearrangement uses TRBV7-2 and TRBJ1-3; D remains ambiguous. The CDR3 loop spans 16 amino acids. The germline gives CDR1 SGHTA, CDR2 FQGNSA. Trimming stripped 0 bases from V and 0 bases from J, with 9 bases between.

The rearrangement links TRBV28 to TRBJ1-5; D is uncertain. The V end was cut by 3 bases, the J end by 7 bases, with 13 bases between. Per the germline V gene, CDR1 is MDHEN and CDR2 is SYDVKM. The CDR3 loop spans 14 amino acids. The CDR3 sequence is CASSFGGYTQPQHF. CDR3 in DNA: TGTGCCAGCAGTTTCGGCGGGTACACCCAGCCCCAGCATTTT.

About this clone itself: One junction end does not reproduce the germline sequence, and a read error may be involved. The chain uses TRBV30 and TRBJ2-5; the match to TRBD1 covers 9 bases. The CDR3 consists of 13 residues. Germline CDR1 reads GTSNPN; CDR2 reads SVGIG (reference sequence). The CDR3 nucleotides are TGTGCCTGGAGCCGGGACAGGGAAGATACCCAGTACTTC. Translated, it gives CAWSRDREDTQYF.

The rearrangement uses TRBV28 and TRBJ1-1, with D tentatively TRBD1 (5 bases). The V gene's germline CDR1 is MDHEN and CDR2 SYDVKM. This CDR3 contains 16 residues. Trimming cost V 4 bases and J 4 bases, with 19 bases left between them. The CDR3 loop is CASSWGSGPRGTEAFF. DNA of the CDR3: TGTGCCAGCAGTTGGGGATCCGGGCCTAGGGGCACTGAAGCTTTCTTT.

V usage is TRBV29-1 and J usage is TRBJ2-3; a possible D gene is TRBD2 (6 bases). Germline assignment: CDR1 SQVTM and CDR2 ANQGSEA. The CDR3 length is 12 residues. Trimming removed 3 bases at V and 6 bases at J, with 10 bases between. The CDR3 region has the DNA TGCAGCGTTGAGACTAGTGCGGATACGCAGTATTTT. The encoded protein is CSVETSADTQYF.

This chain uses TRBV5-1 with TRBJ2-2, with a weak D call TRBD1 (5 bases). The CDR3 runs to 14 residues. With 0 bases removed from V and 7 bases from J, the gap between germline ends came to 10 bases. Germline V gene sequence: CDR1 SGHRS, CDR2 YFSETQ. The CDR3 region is CASSLVSGYGELFF. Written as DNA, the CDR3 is TGCGCCAGCAGCTTGGTGTCAGGGTACGGGGAGCTGTTTTTT.